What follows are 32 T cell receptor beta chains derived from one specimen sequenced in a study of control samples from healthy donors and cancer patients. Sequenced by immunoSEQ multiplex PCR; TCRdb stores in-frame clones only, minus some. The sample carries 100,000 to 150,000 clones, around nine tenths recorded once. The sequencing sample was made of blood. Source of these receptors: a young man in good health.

Here the CDR3 reads CASSQATSRITSGEQFF. In nucleotides, the CDR3 is TGTGCCAGCAGCCAAGCGACTAGCCGGATTACCTCCGGTGAGCAGTTCTTC. This rearrangement joins TRBV14 to TRBJ2-1; 7 bases match TRBD2. With 1 base clipped from V and 9 bases from J, the junction kept 15 bases outside the gene matches. Germline V gene lookup returns CDR1 SGHDN and CDR2 FVKESK. The CDR3 extends over 17 amino acids.

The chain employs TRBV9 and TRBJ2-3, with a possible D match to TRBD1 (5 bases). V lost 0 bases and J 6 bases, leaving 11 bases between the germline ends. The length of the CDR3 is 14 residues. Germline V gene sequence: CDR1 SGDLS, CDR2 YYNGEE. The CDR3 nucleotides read TGTGCCAGCAGCGTAGACCAGGGTAGGGATACGCAGTATTTT. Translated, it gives CASSVDQGRDTQYF.

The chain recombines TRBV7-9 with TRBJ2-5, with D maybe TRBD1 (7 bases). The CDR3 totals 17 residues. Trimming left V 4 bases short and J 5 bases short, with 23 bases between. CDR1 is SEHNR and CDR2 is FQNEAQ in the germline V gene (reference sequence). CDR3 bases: TGTGCCAGCAGCTCCCAGGGGGGTGGAGGGATCCGGGAGACCCAGTACTTC. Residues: CASSSQGGGGIRETQYF.

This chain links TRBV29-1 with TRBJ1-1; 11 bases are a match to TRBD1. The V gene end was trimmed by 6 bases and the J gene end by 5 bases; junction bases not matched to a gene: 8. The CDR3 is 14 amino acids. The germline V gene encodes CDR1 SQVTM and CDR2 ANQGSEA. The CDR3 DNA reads TGCAGCGTCGTAACCGGGACAGGGGGGACTGAAGCTTTCTTT. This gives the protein CSVVTGTGGTEAFF.

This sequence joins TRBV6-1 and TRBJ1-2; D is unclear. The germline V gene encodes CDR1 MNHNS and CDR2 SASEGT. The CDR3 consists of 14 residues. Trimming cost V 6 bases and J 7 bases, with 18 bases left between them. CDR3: CASSLILVLGGYTF. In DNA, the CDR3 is TGTGCCAGCAGCCTCATCTTGGTTTTGGGTGGCTACACCTTC.

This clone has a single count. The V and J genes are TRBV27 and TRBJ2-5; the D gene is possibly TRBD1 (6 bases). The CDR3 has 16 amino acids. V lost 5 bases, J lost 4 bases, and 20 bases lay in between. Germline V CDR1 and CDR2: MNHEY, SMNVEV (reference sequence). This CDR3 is CASSLRRPTGPETQYF. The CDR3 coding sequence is TGTGCCAGCAGTCTAAGGCGTCCGACAGGCCCAGAGACCCAGTACTTC.

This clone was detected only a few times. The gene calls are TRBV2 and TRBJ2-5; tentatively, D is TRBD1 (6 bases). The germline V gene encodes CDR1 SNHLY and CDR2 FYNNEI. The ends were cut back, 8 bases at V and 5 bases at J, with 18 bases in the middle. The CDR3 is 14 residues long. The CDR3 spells CASGQFRGSETQYF. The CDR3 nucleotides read TGTGCCAGCGGACAGTTTCGAGGTTCGGAGACCCAGTACTTC.

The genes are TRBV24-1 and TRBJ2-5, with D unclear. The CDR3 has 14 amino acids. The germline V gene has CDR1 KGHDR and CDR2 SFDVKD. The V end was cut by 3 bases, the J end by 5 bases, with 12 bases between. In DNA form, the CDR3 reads TGTGCCACCAGTGATGGGCCCCGACTTGAGACCCAGTACTTC. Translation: CATSDGPRLETQYF.

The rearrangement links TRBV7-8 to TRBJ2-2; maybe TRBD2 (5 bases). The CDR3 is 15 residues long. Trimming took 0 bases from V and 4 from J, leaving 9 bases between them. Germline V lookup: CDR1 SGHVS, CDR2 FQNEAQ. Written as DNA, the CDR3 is TGTGCCAGCAGCTTAGCGATGGCGGGCACCGGGGAGCTGTTTTTT. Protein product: CASSLAMAGTGELFF.

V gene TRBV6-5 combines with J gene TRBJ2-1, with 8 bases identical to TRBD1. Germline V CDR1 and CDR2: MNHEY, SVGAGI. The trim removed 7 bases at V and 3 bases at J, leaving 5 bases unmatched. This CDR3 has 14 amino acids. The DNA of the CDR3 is TGTGCCAGCACCGGACAGGGCGACTACAATGAGCAGTTCTTC. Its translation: CASTGQGDYNEQFF.

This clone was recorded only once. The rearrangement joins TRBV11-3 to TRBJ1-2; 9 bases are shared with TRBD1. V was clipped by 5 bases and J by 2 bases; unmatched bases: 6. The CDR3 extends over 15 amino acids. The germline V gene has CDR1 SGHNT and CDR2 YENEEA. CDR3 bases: TGTGCCAGCAGCGAACCGGGACAGGGAAACTATGGCTACACCTTC. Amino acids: CASSEPGQGNYGYTF.

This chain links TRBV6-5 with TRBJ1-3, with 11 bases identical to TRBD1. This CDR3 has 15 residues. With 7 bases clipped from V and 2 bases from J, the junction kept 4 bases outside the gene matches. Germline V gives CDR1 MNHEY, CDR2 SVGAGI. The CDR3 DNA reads TGTGCCAGCACCGGGACAGGGGGGGCTGGAAACACCATATATTTT. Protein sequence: CASTGTGGAGNTIYF.

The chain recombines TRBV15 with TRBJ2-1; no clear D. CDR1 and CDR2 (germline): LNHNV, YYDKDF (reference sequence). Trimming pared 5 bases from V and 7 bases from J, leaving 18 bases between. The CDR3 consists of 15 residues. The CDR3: CATSPVRTLGNEQFF. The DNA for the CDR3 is TGTGCCACCAGCCCTGTACGCACCTTGGGGAATGAGCAGTTCTTC.

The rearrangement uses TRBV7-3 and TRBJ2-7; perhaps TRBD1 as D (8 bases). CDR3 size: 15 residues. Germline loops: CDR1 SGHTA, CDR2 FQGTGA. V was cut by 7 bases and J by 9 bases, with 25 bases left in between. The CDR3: CASNTRTGTSGGQYV. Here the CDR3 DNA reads TGTGCCAGCAACACAAGGACAGGGACCTCGGGGGGGCAGTACGTC.

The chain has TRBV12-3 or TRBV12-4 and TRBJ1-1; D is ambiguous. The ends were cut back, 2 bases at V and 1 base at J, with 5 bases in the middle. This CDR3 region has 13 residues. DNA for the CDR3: TGTGCCAGCAGTTTACACACGAACACTGAAGCTTTCTTT. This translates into CASSLHTNTEAFF.

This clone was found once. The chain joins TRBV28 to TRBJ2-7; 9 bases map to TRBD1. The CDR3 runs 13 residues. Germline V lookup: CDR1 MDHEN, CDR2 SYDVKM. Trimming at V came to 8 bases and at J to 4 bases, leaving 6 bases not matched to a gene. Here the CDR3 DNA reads TGTGCCAGCCGGGACAGGGCTCTATACGAGCAGTACTTC. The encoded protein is CASRDRALYEQYF.

The chain's CDR3 is CASSVAGAAIEQYF. In DNA form, the CDR3 reads TGTGCCAGCAGCGTAGCAGGGGCAGCGATCGAGCAGTACTTC. This sequence joins TRBV9 and TRBJ2-7; tentatively, D is TRBD1 (6 bases). This CDR3 comprises 14 residues. Trimming left V 0 bases short and J 6 bases short, with 13 bases between. Germline values: CDR1 SGDLS, CDR2 YYNGEE.

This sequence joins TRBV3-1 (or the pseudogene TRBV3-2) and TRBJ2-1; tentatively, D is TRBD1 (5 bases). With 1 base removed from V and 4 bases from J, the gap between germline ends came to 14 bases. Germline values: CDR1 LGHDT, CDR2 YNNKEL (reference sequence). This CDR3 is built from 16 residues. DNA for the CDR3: TGTGCCAGCAGCCAAGTTGGGCAGGGTGGGTACAATGAGCAGTTCTTC. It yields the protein CASSQVGQGGYNEQFF.

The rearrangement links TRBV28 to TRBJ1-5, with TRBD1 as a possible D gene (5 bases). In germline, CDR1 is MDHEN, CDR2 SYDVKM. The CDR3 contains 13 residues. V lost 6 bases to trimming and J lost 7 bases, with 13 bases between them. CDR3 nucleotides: TGTGCCAGCAGCCGACCGGGGACCCAGCCCCAGCATTTT. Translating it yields CASSRPGTQPQHF.

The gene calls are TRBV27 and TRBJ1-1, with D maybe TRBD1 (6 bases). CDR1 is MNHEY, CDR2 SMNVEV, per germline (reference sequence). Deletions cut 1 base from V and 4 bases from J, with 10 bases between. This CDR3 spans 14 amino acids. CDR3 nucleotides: TGTGCCAGCAGTTTATGGGCAGGGGCCACTGAAGCTTTCTTT. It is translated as CASSLWAGATEAFF.

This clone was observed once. CDR3 nucleotide sequence: TGTGCCAGCAGCCTCGGACAGTTGGATCAGCCCCAGCATTTT. Protein: CASSLGQLDQPQHF. The chain couples TRBV28 to TRBJ1-5; a weak D match, TRBD1 (6 bases). CDR3 length equals 14 residues. V was shortened by 6 bases and J by 5 bases, with 14 bases between the two germline ends. Germline V lookup: CDR1 MDHEN, CDR2 SYDVKM.

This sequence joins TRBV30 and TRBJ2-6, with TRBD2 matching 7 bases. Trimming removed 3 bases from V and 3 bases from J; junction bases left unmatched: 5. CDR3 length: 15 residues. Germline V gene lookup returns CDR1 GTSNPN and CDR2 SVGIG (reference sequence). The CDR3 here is CAWSRGVGGANVLTF. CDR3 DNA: TGTGCCTGGAGCCGGGGGGTCGGTGGGGCCAACGTCCTGACTTTC.

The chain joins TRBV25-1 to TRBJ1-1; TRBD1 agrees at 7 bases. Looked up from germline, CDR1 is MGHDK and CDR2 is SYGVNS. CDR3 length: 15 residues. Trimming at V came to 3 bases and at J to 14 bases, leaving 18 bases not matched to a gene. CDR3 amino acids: CASSDVGRGPGNAFF. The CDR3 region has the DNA TGTGCCAGCAGTGACGTCGGGAGGGGGCCCGGGAATGCGTTCTTT.

The CDR3 sequence is CASSVVTGRGTDTQYF. CDR3 sequence (DNA): TGTGCCAGCAGCGTAGTTACAGGGAGGGGCACAGATACGCAGTATTTT. J is TRBJ2-3 and V is TRBV9; D is perhaps TRBD2 (7 bases). Trimming pared 0 bases from V and 1 base from J, leaving 12 bases between. The CDR3 covers 16 residues. The germline V gene has CDR1 SGDLS and CDR2 YYNGEE.

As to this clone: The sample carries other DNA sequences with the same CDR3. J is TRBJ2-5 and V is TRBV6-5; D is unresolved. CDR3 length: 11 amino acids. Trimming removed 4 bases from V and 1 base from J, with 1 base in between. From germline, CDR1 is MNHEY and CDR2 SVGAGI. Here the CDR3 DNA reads TGTGCCAGCAGTTCCCAAGAGACCCAGTACTTC. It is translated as CASSSQETQYF.

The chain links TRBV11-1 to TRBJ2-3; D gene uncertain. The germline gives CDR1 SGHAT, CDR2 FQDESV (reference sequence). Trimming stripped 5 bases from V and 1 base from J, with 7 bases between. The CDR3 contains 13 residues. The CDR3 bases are TGTGCCAGCAGCCCCCGCCGCACAGATACGCAGTATTTT. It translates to CASSPRRTDTQYF.

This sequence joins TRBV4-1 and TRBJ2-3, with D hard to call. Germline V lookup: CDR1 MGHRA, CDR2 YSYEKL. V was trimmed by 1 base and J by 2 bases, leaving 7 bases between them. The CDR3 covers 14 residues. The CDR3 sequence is CASSQAGPTDTQYF. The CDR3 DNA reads TGCGCCAGCAGCCAAGCTGGCCCCACAGATACGCAGTATTTT.

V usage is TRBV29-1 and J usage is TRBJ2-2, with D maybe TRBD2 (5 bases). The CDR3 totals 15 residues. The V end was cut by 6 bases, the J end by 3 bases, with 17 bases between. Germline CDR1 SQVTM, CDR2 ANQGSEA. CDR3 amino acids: CSVSPGSGYTGELFF. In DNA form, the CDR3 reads TGCAGCGTCTCGCCGGGGAGTGGTTACACCGGGGAGCTGTTTTTT.

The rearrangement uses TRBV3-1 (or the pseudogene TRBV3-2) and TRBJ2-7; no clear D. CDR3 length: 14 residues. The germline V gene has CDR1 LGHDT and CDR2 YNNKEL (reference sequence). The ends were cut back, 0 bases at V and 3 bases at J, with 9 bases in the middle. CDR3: CASSQDISNYEQYF. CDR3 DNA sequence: TGTGCCAGCAGCCAAGACATTAGCAACTACGAGCAGTACTTC.

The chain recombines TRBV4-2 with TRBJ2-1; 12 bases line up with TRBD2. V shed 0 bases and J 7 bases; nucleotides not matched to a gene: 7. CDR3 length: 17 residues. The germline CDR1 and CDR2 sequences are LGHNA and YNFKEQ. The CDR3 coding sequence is TGTGCCAGCAGCCAAGATGGGCTAGCGGGGGGGCGGAATGAGCAGTTCTTC. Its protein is CASSQDGLAGGRNEQFF.

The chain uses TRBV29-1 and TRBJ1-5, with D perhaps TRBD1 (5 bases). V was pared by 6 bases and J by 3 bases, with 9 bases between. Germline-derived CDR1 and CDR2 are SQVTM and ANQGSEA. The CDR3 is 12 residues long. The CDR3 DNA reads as TGCAGCGTGGGGGGGGACAATCAGCCCCAGCATTTT. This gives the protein CSVGGDNQPQHF.

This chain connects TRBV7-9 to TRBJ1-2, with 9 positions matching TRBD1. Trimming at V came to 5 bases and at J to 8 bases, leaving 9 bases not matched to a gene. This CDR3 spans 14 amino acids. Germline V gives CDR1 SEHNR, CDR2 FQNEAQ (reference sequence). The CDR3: CASSPPGQGRGYTF. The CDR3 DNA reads TGTGCCAGCAGCCCACCGGGACAGGGTCGCGGCTACACCTTC.